This T cell receptor (beta chain) was identified in a study of T cells in Graves' hyperthyroidism and ophthalmopathy. This clonotype has a handful of counts. Its cognate antigen is unknown. Each ophthalmopathy patient scored at least 3 on the Clinical Activity Score and at least 4 on NOSPECS grade, with duration under 3 months. Clinical symptoms, serum thyroxine, TRAb, thyroid ultrasound and orbital computed tomography established diagnosis. Fresh 10 ml peripheral blood yielded PBMCs. With 3 bases clipped from V and 5 bases from J, the junction kept 10 bases outside the gene matches. Germline CDR1 and CDR2: ENHRY and SYGVKD. The CDR3 consists of 16 residues. Researchers took RNA transcripts and amplified the TCR beta CDR3 regions from them. The HTBI set primed first-round TCR CDR3 RT-PCR. MiXCR, run by TCRdb on the multiplex PCR reads, gives a single entry per CDR3 protein. The sample has around 570,000 distinct CDR3 sequences, 15% to 20% seen once.

The study, taken as a whole, reports: Appearing also in blood were most of the thyroid clonotypes expanded above 0.001.

The J gene is TRBJ2-7, the V gene TRBV10-3, with 10 bases matching TRBD1. The receptor comes from a middle-aged man with Graves' ophthalmopathy. Sequencing used blood. The CDR3 sequence is CAISEPRQGAKDEQYF. The CDR3 DNA reads as TGTGCCATCAGTGAACCAAGACAGGGGGCGAAGGACGAGCAGTACTTC.